This TCR beta chain derives from a study of cytomegalovirus exposure and HLA in healthy donors. In germline, CDR1 is SQVTM, CDR2 ANQGSEA. CDR3 size: 13 residues. V lost 5 bases, J lost 4 bases, and 14 bases lay in between. This clone was observed once. What it binds is unknown. Among the 90 to 150 subjects of the validation cohort, separate from the roughly 600-subject first cohort, were the donors. The repertoire was sequenced with immunoSEQ multiplex PCR; TCRdb's copy has only in-frame clones and lacks some. This sample yields 220,000 or so clones, of which around four fifths are seen a single time; about 14% belongs to the top ten. Study-wide findings and caveats: Overall, approximately 150 TCR beta chains were annotated as cytomegalovirus-associated. Among TCR sequences, most were rare, though some public TCRs appeared in many donors.

This clonotype originated in a woman aged 30 to 39 in good health and CMV-seropositive. Sequenced material: PBMCs. The genes are TRBV29-1 and TRBJ1-1; D might be TRBD1 (5 bases). CDR3 sequence reads: CSVTGTRGTEAFF. Written as DNA, the CDR3 is TGCAGCGTTACCGGGACCAGAGGCACTGAAGCTTTCTTT.